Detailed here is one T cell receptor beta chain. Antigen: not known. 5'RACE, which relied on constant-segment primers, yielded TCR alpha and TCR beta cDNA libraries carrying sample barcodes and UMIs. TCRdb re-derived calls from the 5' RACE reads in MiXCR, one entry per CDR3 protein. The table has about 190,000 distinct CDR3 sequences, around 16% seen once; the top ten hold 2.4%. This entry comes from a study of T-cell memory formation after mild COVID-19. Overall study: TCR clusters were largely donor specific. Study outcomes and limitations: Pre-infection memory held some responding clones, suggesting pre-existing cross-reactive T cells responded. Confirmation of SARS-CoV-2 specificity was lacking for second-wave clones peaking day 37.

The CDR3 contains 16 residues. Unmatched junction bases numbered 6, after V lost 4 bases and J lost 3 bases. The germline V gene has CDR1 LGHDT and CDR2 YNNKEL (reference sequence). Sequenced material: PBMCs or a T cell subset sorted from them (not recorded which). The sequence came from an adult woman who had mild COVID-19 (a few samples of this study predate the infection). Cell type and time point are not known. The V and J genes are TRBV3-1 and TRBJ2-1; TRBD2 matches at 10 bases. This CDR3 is CASSLTSGSYYNEQFF. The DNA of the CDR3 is TGTGCCAGCAGCCTGACTAGCGGGTCATACTACAATGAGCAGTTCTTC.